This TCR beta chain stems from a study of blood T cell repertoires in COVID-19. Study information: The analysed material was cDNA or gDNA that came from T cells, B-cell-depleted T cells, or PBMCs.

V was clipped by 0 bases and J by 4 bases; unmatched bases: 8. The V gene's germline CDR1 is SGHTS and CDR2 YDEGEE. This CDR3 contains 17 residues. How the authors handled the data: Using reference gene primer amplification, nucleated cell counts were estimated. Some clones are missing from TCRdb's copy, which holds only in-frame ones; the method was immunoSEQ multiplex PCR. D and trimming were read from the DNA, whereas the V and J calls and clone size are those reported in that table. Among 210,000 or so clones, around 84% were seen once, and the ten largest hold around 21%. Sequencing was done on a sample of peripheral blood. The chain combines TRBV5-8 with TRBJ2-5, with 11 bases fitting TRBD1. The TCR originated in a human donor in a cohort sampled during active COVID-19. The CDR3 DNA reads as TGTGCCAGCAGCTTGGGCAGTGGACAGGGGGCAGGAGAGACCCAGTACTTC. Protein product: CASSLGSGQGAGETQYF. Drawing the rest from reference TRBV5-8 and TRBJ2-5, the complete variable domain is EAGVTQSPTHLIKTRGQQATLRCSPISGHTSVYWYQQALGLGLQFLLWYDEGEERNRGNFPPRFSGRQFPNYSSELNVNALELEDSALYLCASSLGSGQGAGETQYFGPGTRLLVL.